Presented here are 3 T cell receptor beta chains from one specimen sequenced in a study of T cell clonality in common variable immunodeficiency. For these receptors, no antigen is known. Assay: immunoSEQ multiplex PCR; the TCRdb copy retains only in-frame clones and omits some. This sample shows roughly 42,000 clones and no singletons; 5.5% to 7% rests with the ten largest. Study results and limitations: Fewer deletions and N-nucleotide insertions were reportedly seen in common variable immunodeficiency TCR beta sequences.

Sequenced sample: peripheral blood mononuclear cells. These receptor sequences come from a human donor with common variable immunodeficiency.

This clone was observed a few times. The read falls 3 residues short of the CDR3 end, and the missing part is taken from the germline J gene. The same CDR3 is also encoded by other DNA sequences in this sample. The gene calls are TRBV19 and TRBJ2-7, with D hard to call. CDR3 length equals 14 residues. V dropped 1 base and J dropped 0 bases, with 7 bases sitting between them. The V gene's germline CDR1 is LNHDA and CDR2 SQIVND (reference sequence). The CDR3 protein is CASSIGGFSYEQYF. CDR3 bases read: TGTGCCAGTAGTATAGGAGGTTTCTCCTACGAG.

This clone was observed many times. The CDR3 protein is CASSGQGTNTGELFF. The covered CDR3 bases are TGTGCCAGCAGCGGACAGGGGACGAACACCGGGGAG. The genes are TRBV7-8 and TRBJ2-2; 9 nucleotides line up with TRBD1. The read comes to an end 3 residues before the CDR3 does, leaving the germline J gene to fill in the end. Germline loops: CDR1 SGHVS, CDR2 FQNEAQ. J gave up 0 bases and V 5 bases, and 1 base lay outside the gene matches. The CDR3 consists of 15 residues.

This clone was recorded a few times. The missing CDR3 end, 3 residues past where the read stops, is filled in from the germline J gene. The gene calls are TRBV7-9 and TRBJ2-7; 7 nucleotides agree with TRBD2. J was trimmed by 2 bases and V by 4 bases; bases with no gene match: 5. Per germline, CDR1 SEHNR and CDR2 FQNEAQ (reference sequence). CDR3 length: 14 amino acids. Partial CDR3 DNA: TGTGCCAGCAGCTCCACTAGCGCCGCCTACGAG. Translation gives CASSSTSAAYE. The whole CDR3 protein is CASSSTSAAYEQYF.